These T cell receptor beta chains were read from a single sample in a study of PD-L1 blockade in urothelial cancer. Sequencing was performed with immunoSEQ multiplex PCR; in TCRdb, only in-frame clones are kept and a portion is missing. The sample consists of approximately 40,000 clones, 70% to 90% of them appearing once. Sample: PBMCs, taken around atezolizumab (anti-PD-L1) treatment. The source of these receptors is a man in his 60s with urothelial cancer. CDR3s include the opening cysteine and the closing phenylalanine or tryptophan. D genes are given only for firm matches. Not all rows give a size; the values are once, few, many and, for expanded clones, a class.

D gene,clone size,J gene,V gene,CDR3 protein,CDR3 DNA
.,.,TRBJ2-1,TRBV30,CAWSVGARGDEQFF,TGTGCCTGGAGTGTTGGGGCGCGTGGCGATGAGCAGTTCTTC
TRBD1,.,TRBJ2-5,TRBV7-8,CATDRQGRETQYF,TGTGCCACCGACCGACAGGGGAGGGAGACCCAGTACTTC
.,few,TRBJ2-1,TRBV5-1,CASSLGGDRNFQEQFF,TGCGCCAGCAGCTTGGGGGGGGACAGAAATTTTCAGGAGCAGTTCTTC
.,.,TRBJ2-1,TRBV28,CASSSGGLYNEQFF,TGTGCCAGCAGTTCAGGGGGACTCTACAATGAGCAGTTCTTC
TRBD1,once,TRBJ2-7,TRBV2,CASSESGTGYEQYF,TGTGCCAGCAGTGAATCCGGGACAGGCTACGAGCAGTACTTC
.,.,TRBJ2-2,TRBV5-6,CASSPNRNTGELFF,TGTGCCAGCAGCCCGAACAGGAACACCGGGGAGCTGTTTTTT
.,.,TRBJ1-1,TRBV9,CASSVTVNTEAFF,TGTGCCAGCAGCGTCACAGTGAACACTGAAGCTTTCTTT
.,.,TRBJ1-3,TRBV12-5,CASGSQGWNTIYF,TGTGCTAGTGGTTCCCAGGGTTGGAACACCATATATTTT
.,.,TRBJ1-1,TRBV9,CASSVAQWNTEAFF,TGTGCCAGCAGCGTAGCACAGTGGAACACTGAAGCTTTCTTT
.,.,TRBJ2-6,TRBV5-6,CASSTGKSGANVLTF,TGTGCCAGCAGCACGGGAAAGTCTGGGGCCAACGTCCTGACTTTC
TRBD2,.,TRBJ2-3,TRBV7-9,CASSLLAEVSTDTQYF,TGTGCCAGCAGCTTACTAGCGGAGGTTAGCACAGATACGCAGTATTTT
TRBD1,.,TRBJ2-7,TRBV11-1,CASSFPGGIDEQYF,TGTGCCAGCAGCTTCCCAGGGGGCATCGACGAGCAGTACTTC
.,.,TRBJ1-1,TRBV29-1,CSVETAMNTEAFF,TGCAGCGTTGAAACAGCAATGAACACTGAAGCTTTCTTT
TRBD1,.,TRBJ2-7,TRBV27,CASSLVRGGQGAIYEQYF,TGTGCCAGCAGTTTGGTCCGCGGGGGACAGGGGGCGATCTACGAGCAGTACTTC
.,.,TRBJ2-1,TRBV9,CASSGESRGRNEQFF,TGTGCCAGCAGCGGAGAGAGCAGGGGGAGGAATGAGCAGTTCTTC
TRBD1,.,TRBJ2-7,TRBV19,CASSSRDRGYEQYF,TGTGCCAGTAGCTCCCGGGACAGGGGCTACGAGCAGTACTTC
.,.,TRBJ2-5,TRBV7-7,CASSSGQQETQYF,TGTGCTAGCAGCTCAGGACAGCAAGAGACCCAGTACTTC
TRBD1,.,TRBJ1-1,TRBV27,CASSYSGTGNTEAFF,TGTGCCAGCAGCTATTCCGGGACAGGGAACACTGAAGCTTTCTTT
.,.,TRBJ1-4,TRBV6-5,CASRRLNEKLFF,TGTGCCAGCCGGAGGCTAAATGAAAAACTGTTTTTT
.,.,TRBJ1-2,TRBV28,CASSPPGEGWDGYTF,TGTGCCAGCAGTCCCCCCGGGGAGGGATGGGATGGCTACACCTTC